The rows below give T cell receptor beta chains drawn from one sample of a study of cytomegalovirus exposure and HLA in healthy donors. Measured with immunoSEQ multiplex PCR; TCRdb has only the in-frame clones, and not every one. This sample has around 190,000 clones, with about 9% found just once. Input material: PBMCs. These receptors came from a woman in her twenties or thirties in good health and CMV-seropositive. The CDR3 runs from the conserved cysteine through the conserved F or W. D genes are given only for firm matches. Part of the rows lack a size; the others show once, few, many or a class for expanded clones.

size	V	D	J	CDR3	DNA
NA	TRBV2	NA	TRBJ1-2	CASSEGRRVVVGYTF	TGTGCCAGCAGTGAAGGCCGCCGAGTGGTTGTGGGCTACACCTTC
few	TRBV5-1	TRBD1	TRBJ2-2	CASSSGQGFGELFF	TGCGCCAGCAGCTCGGGACAGGGCTTCGGGGAGCTGTTTTTT
NA	TRBV9	NA	TRBJ2-7	CASSVEAGVYEQYF	TGTGCCAGCAGCGTAGAAGCAGGGGTGTACGAGCAGTACTTC
NA	TRBV29-1	TRBD1	TRBJ1-1	CSVVKGQGGFF	TGCAGCGTAGTGAAAGGACAGGGTGGTTTCTTT
few	TRBV5-1	NA	TRBJ2-3	CASSGGNTDTQYF	TGCGCCAGCAGCGGCGGGAACACAGATACGCAGTATTTT
NA	TRBV5-1	TRBD2	TRBJ2-6	CASSLLAGFSGANVLTF	TGCGCCAGCAGCCTACTAGCGGGGTTCTCTGGGGCCAACGTCCTGACTTTC
NA	TRBV7-9	NA	TRBJ2-7	CASSSSRSYEQYF	TGTGCCAGCAGTTCTTCTAGATCCTACGAGCAGTACTTC
few	TRBV9	NA	TRBJ1-4	CASSGGQTTNEKLFF	TGTGCCAGCAGCGGCGGACAGACGACTAATGAAAAACTGTTTTTT
few	TRBV18	NA	TRBJ2-7	CASSRAQGRAYEQYF	TGTGCCAGCTCGAGGGCACAGGGTCGGGCCTACGAGCAGTACTTC
few	TRBV9	NA	TRBJ1-2	CASSQTGGYTF	TGTGCCAGCAGCCAGACCGGGGGCTACACCTTC
NA	TRBV7-2	NA	TRBJ1-1	CASSLGRKAFF	TGTGCCAGCAGCTTAGGGAGAAAGGCTTTCTTT
few	TRBV4-1	NA	TRBJ1-4	CASSQVRPATNEKLFF	TGCGCCAGCAGCCAAGTGCGGCCTGCAACTAATGAAAAACTGTTTTTT
few	TRBV5-8	TRBD1	TRBJ1-1	CASRLGQGNTEAFF	TGTGCCAGCAGATTGGGACAGGGGAACACTGAAGCTTTCTTT
NA	TRBV5-6	NA	TRBJ1-1	CASRFREEHTEAFF	TGTGCCAGCAGATTCAGAGAGGAGCACACTGAAGCTTTCTTT
few	TRBV9	NA	TRBJ2-7	CASSVATGSPSYEQYF	TGTGCCAGCAGCGTAGCTACAGGGAGCCCCTCCTACGAGCAGTACTTC
NA	TRBV10-3	NA	TRBJ1-1	CAIRRTVGQGTEAFF	TGTGCCATCAGGAGGACAGTTGGGCAAGGTACTGAAGCTTTCTTT
few	TRBV6-1	TRBD2	TRBJ2-1	CATTFSGRADEQFF	TGTGCCACCACTTTTAGCGGGAGGGCCGATGAGCAGTTCTTC
few	TRBV27	TRBD2	TRBJ2-7	CASSLLSGRAREQYF	TGTGCCAGCAGCTTACTTAGCGGGAGGGCACGGGAGCAGTACTTC
NA	TRBV27	NA	TRBJ2-7	CASSLSRGSYEQYF	TGTGCCAGCAGTTTGTCCCGGGGTTCATACGAGCAGTACTTC
few	TRBV18	NA	TRBJ2-1	CASSPEQGYNEQFF	TGTGCCAGCTCACCAGAGCAGGGTTACAATGAGCAGTTCTTC
few	TRBV29-1	NA	TRBJ2-7	CSVGSSSYEQYF	TGCAGCGTTGGGAGCAGCTCCTACGAGCAGTACTTC
NA	TRBV9	NA	TRBJ1-1	CASSVGGRGGNTEAFF	TGTGCCAGCAGCGTAGGGGGGAGGGGTGGGAACACTGAAGCTTTCTTT
NA	TRBV30	NA	TRBJ1-1	CAWSGDNMNTEAFF	TGTGCCTGGAGCGGGGACAACATGAACACTGAAGCTTTCTTT
few	TRBV2	NA	TRBJ2-4	CASSLKNIQYF	TGTGCCAGCAGCCTCAAAAACATTCAGTACTTC
NA	TRBV5-4	TRBD2	TRBJ2-7	CASSVTLAGEQYF	TGTGCCAGCAGCGTTACACTAGCGGGTGAGCAGTACTTC
NA	TRBV11-2	NA	TRBJ2-2	CAGRKPGGGTGELFF	TGTGCCGGCAGAAAACCCGGTGGGGGGACCGGGGAGCTGTTTTTT
NA	TRBV28	TRBD1	TRBJ2-1	CASSFGGQGYLNEQFF	TGTGCCAGCAGTTTCGGGGGACAGGGGTACCTCAATGAGCAGTTCTTC
NA	TRBV7-9	TRBD1	TRBJ2-7	CASSLGQGAYEQYF	TGTGCCAGCAGCTTAGGGCAGGGGGCATACGAGCAGTACTTC
NA	TRBV6-1	NA	TRBJ2-7	CASTYLVGYEQYF	TGTGCCAGCACCTACTTGGTCGGCTACGAGCAGTACTTC
few	TRBV27	NA	TRBJ1-2	CASSPVDRSFNYGYTF	TGTGCCAGCAGTCCTGTCGACAGGTCATTTAACTATGGCTACACCTTC
NA	TRBV6-5	NA	TRBJ1-3	CASRELTGNTIYF	TGTGCCAGCAGAGAGCTCACTGGAAACACCATATATTTT
few	TRBV19	NA	TRBJ2-5	CASSIWPGKETQYF	TGTGCCAGTAGTATCTGGCCAGGGAAAGAGACCCAGTACTTC
NA	TRBV10-2	NA	TRBJ2-3	CASSGWESPDTQYF	TGCGCCAGCAGTGGGTGGGAGAGTCCAGATACGCAGTATTTT
NA	TRBV5-1	TRBD1	TRBJ2-5	CASSRGQNQETQYF	TGCGCCAGCAGCCGGGGACAGAATCAAGAGACCCAGTACTTC
few	TRBV12-5	TRBD2	TRBJ2-1	CASGLGTRLRGGTNEQFF	TGTGCTAGTGGTTTGGGGACCCGTCTTCGGGGGGGAACAAATGAGCAGTTCTTC
NA	TRBV30	TRBD2	TRBJ2-1	CAWGSPGLATNEQFF	TGTGCCTGGGGATCCCCGGGACTAGCGACCAATGAGCAGTTCTTC
NA	TRBV23-1	TRBD2	TRBJ2-7	CASSLIIAGGFYEQYF	TGCGCCAGCAGTCTAATCATAGCGGGAGGGTTCTACGAGCAGTACTTC
NA	TRBV6-5	TRBD1	TRBJ2-7	CASSPGQGVFIEQYF	TGTGCCAGCAGTCCAGGACAGGGGGTGTTCATCGAGCAGTACTTC
NA	TRBV6-1	NA	TRBJ2-3	CASSEAGRADTQYF	TGTGCCAGCAGTGAAGCAGGCAGGGCAGATACGCAGTATTTT
NA	TRBV27	NA	TRBJ1-5	CASSSRGRNQPQHF	TGTGCCAGCAGTTCCCGCGGGAGGAATCAGCCCCAGCATTTT
few	TRBV2	NA	TRBJ1-1	CASSEGAGVLNTEAFF	TGTGCCAGCAGTGAAGGGGCAGGGGTCCTGAACACTGAAGCTTTCTTT
few	TRBV27	NA	TRBJ2-7	CASTPPSGVSYEQYF	TGTGCCAGCACCCCACCCTCGGGGGTCTCCTACGAGCAGTACTTC
NA	TRBV5-6	NA	TRBJ2-2	CASSPRRGTTGELFF	TGTGCCAGCAGCCCACGGCGGGGAACCACCGGGGAGCTGTTTTTT
many	TRBV30	TRBD1	TRBJ1-6	CAWRRTGSSYNSPLHF	TGTGCCTGGAGACGGACAGGGAGCTCCTATAATTCACCCCTCCACTTT
NA	TRBV10-1	TRBD1	TRBJ2-3	CASSGQGADTQYF	TGCGCCAGCAGTGGACAGGGGGCAGATACGCAGTATTTT
few	TRBV6-1	TRBD1	TRBJ1-1	CASRKGATNTEAFF	TGTGCCAGCAGGAAGGGGGCTACCAACACTGAAGCTTTCTTT
NA	TRBV18	NA	TRBJ1-2	CASSPRQDGYTF	TGTGCCAGCTCACCACGGCAGGATGGCTACACCTTC
few	TRBV5-8	TRBD1	TRBJ2-7	CASSPGQGVYEQYF	TGTGCCAGCAGCCCCGGACAGGGGGTCTACGAGCAGTACTTC
NA	TRBV5-4	TRBD1	TRBJ1-6	CASSRQDREEGSPLHF	TGTGCCAGCAGCCGGCAAGACAGGGAAGAAGGTTCACCCCTCCACTTT
NA	TRBV19	TRBD2	TRBJ2-7	CASRPTGTTNEQYF	TGTGCCAGTAGACCTACCGGGACTACCAACGAGCAGTACTTC